A single sample is the source of the 32 T cell receptor delta chains below, sequenced in a study of DNA immune sequencing with unique molecular identifiers. Genomic DNA underwent 32-plex PCR targeting all 8 TRDV and 4 TRDJ genes. In around 3 barcoding PCR cycles, molecules received a 12-nucleotide UMI, then adapter PCR followed. TCRdb made new clone calls on the multiplex PCR reads using CATT. The sample consists of about 2,000 delta-chain clones, 15% to 20% of them appearing once. The sequenced sample was gamma-delta T cells from PBMCs. The receptor source for this set is a human donor in good health.

This clone was detected a few times. Given a far larger clone just one base away, this is likely a sequencing read error. The genes are TRDV2 and TRDJ3; 9 nucleotides align to TRDD3. The junction had 8 bases not matched to a gene; V was cut back by 5 bases and J by 1 base. The V gene's germline CDR1 is GEAIGNYY and CDR2 EKD. CDR3 length: 18 amino acids. The CDR3: CACVSTGGASWDTRQMFF. The DNA for the CDR3 is TGTGCCTGTGTTAGTACTGGGGGAGCTTCCTGGGACACCCGACAGATGTTTTTC.

By share, this clone ranks as medium-sized. The chain employs TRDV1 and TRDJ1, with 12 bases identical to TRDD3. V lost 0 bases, J lost 3 bases, and 23 bases stayed unmatched. The CDR3 has 23 residues. Germline loops: CDR1 TSWWSYY, CDR2 QGS. The chain's CDR3 is CALGELANSYWGYWGIPADKLIF. The DNA of the CDR3 is TGTGCTCTTGGGGAACTAGCCAATTCCTACTGGGGGTACTGGGGGATACCGGCCGATAAACTCATCTTT.

Sample share makes this clone large (0.1 to 1%). Different DNA sequences within this sample yield the same CDR3. The chain employs TRDV1 and TRDJ1; 8 nucleotides line up with TRDD3. This CDR3 region has 25 residues. From germline, CDR1 is TSWWSYY and CDR2 QGS. J gave up 0 bases and V 0 bases, and 30 bases lay outside the gene matches. CDR3 loop: CALGELPTQLWGSWGTPPYTDKLIF. The CDR3 region has the DNA TGTGCTCTTGGGGAACTTCCTACCCAACTGTGGGGTTCCTGGGGGACTCCTCCGTACACCGATAAACTCATCTTT.

This clone is classed as large (0.1 to 1%). This specimen includes other DNA sequences encoding the same CDR3. The gene calls are TRDV1 and TRDJ1, with 10 nucleotides matching TRDD3. From germline, CDR1 is TSWWSYY and CDR2 QGS. With 0 bases clipped from V and 4 bases from J, the junction kept 38 bases outside the gene matches. The CDR3 extends over 27 amino acids. CDR3 sequence: CALGELKIWSYCLLWGDTQSEVDKLIF. DNA for the CDR3: TGTGCTCTTGGGGAACTAAAAATTTGGTCCTATTGTCTCCTTTGGGGGGATACGCAATCGGAGGTCGATAAACTCATCTTT.

This clone was counted a few times. This chain connects TRDV2 to TRDJ3; 9 positions match TRDD3. Germline trimming cut 0 bases from V and 0 bases from J; bases unmatched to any gene: 5. Germline values: CDR1 GEAIGNYY, CDR2 EKD. The CDR3 loop spans 19 amino acids. The chain's CDR3 is CACDTAGIRSSWDTRQMFF. DNA for the CDR3: TGTGCCTGTGACACCGCGGGGATACGCAGCTCCTGGGACACCCGACAGATGTTTTTC.

The rearrangement uses TRDV1 and TRDJ1; 12 bases match TRDD3. CDR3 length: 18 residues. The germline gives CDR1 TSWWSYY, CDR2 QGS. The J segment lost 3 bases and the V segment lost 4 bases, leaving 12 bases of the junction unmatched. The CDR3: CALGALTGGYYSPDKLIF. CDR3 nucleotide sequence: TGTGCTCTTGGGGCCCTCACTGGGGGATACTATAGCCCCGATAAACTCATCTTT.

This clone was recorded a few times. The chain has TRDV3 and TRDJ1, with 10 bases that match TRDD3. The CDR3 has 24 amino acids. CDR1 TVYSNPD and CDR2 GDNSRS come from the germline V gene (reference sequence). V lost 0 bases to trimming and J lost 0 bases; unmatched junction nucleotides: 31. The CDR3 loop reads CAFSYTKVGYGGYVYILHTDKLIF. DNA for the CDR3: TGTGCCTTTAGCTATACAAAAGTTGGTTACGGGGGATACGTATACATCCTTCACACCGATAAACTCATCTTT.

On this clone itself: A read error is possible here, since a much larger clone lies one base away. This same CDR3 is encoded by further DNA sequences in the sample. This chain joins TRDV1 and TRDJ1, with 8 nucleotides matching TRDD3. The CDR3 spans 30 residues. V lost 2 bases and J lost 4; bases outside the gene matches: 51. Germline loops: CDR1 TSWWSYY, CDR2 QGS. The CDR3 spells CALGENINLAFRSNYWDESYWGSPGDKLIF. CDR3 coding DNA: TGTGCTCTTGGGGAAAACATAAATTTAGCCTTCCGTTCAAATTACTGGGACGAATCCTACTGGGGGTCCCCTGGCGATAAACTCATCTTT.

This clone is medium-sized (0.01 to 0.1%) in the sample. The V and J genes are TRDV2 and TRDJ1, with 7 bases matching TRDD3. V trimming: 0 bases; J trimming: 0 bases; junction bases outside the gene matches: 9. Germline V CDR1 and CDR2: GEAIGNYY, EKD. The CDR3 loop spans 17 amino acids. The CDR3 nucleotides read TGTGCCTGTGACACCGTAGGGGATAGGAGGGACACCGATAAACTCATCTTT. The encoded protein is CACDTVGDRRDTDKLIF.

This clone counts as medium-sized. This rearrangement joins TRDV2 to TRDJ1; 7 bases match TRDD3. J was trimmed by 3 bases and V by 3 bases; bases with no gene match: 12. The CDR3 is 16 amino acids. Germline assignment: CDR1 GEAIGNYY and CDR2 EKD. CDR3 coding DNA: TGTGCCTGTGACTCCTTACTGGGGACCAACGCCGATAAACTCATCTTT. Its translation is CACDSLLGTNADKLIF.

Comments on this clone: This likely stems from a read error, as it lies one base from a far larger clone. The chain combines TRDV2 with TRDJ1; D might be TRDD3 (6 bases). The CDR3 spans 22 residues. Germline-derived CDR1 and CDR2 are GEAIGNYY and EKD. CDR3 nucleotides: TGTGCCTGTGACCCCGTCCAGGTGAATGGGGGTCAAGATCTCCACTACACCGATAAATTCATCTTT. Protein: CACDPVQVNGGQDLHYTDKFIF.

This clone is medium-sized (0.01 to 0.1%) within its sample. The DNA is left out, because the CDR3 cannot be placed on it with certainty; the CDR3 is given as TCRdb lists it. This chain uses TRAV29/DV5 with TRDJ1; TRDD3 is taken as the D call from the table, unchecked against the DNA. The CDR3 is 22 amino acids in total, end residues counted. Germline CDR1 reads NSMFDY; CDR2 reads ISSIKDK. This chain's CDR3 is CSVLLCSKRAGWGSKYTDKLIF.

Judged by abundance, this clone is medium-sized. This chain connects TRDV3 to TRDJ1; D gene uncertain. Germline lookup yields CDR1 TVYSNPD and CDR2 GDNSRS (reference sequence). The CDR3 length is 12 residues. Deletions cut 0 bases from V and 5 bases from J, with 10 bases between. The CDR3 nucleotides read TGTGCCTTTAGGAAGGTGATGGATAAACTCATCTTT. Protein product: CAFRKVMDKLIF.

This clone is judged medium-sized. The chain links TRDV2 to TRDJ1; a possible D gene is TRDD3 (5 bases). The CDR3 has 16 amino acids. Between the trimmed V and J ends, which lost 1 base and 3 bases, there was a span of 17 bases. CDR1 and CDR2 (germline): GEAIGNYY, EKD. The CDR3 loop is CACDTLLADEADKLIF. DNA for the CDR3: TGTGCCTGTGACACTCTACTGGCGGATGAGGCCGATAAACTCATCTTT.

This clone has a handful of counts. A far larger clone lies a single base away; this is likely a read error. The chain joins TRDV2 to TRDJ1; 9 nucleotides agree with TRDD3. V shed 8 bases, J shed 0 bases, and the junction held 30 bases outside the gene matches. The CDR3 spans 22 residues. From germline, CDR1 is GEAIGNYY and CDR2 EKD. Here the CDR3 DNA reads TGTGCCTTTGAGACCCTTCATACTTCTACTGGGGGACCTCAAGACTACACCGATAAACTCATCTTT. Its translation is CAFETLHTSTGGPQDYTDKLIF.

Of note for this clone: The TCRdb record carries a much larger clone's protein, which differs from this DNA's translation at residue 20; a read error is the likely cause, and the protein listed here is the DNA translation. This chain joins TRDV1 and TRDJ2; tentatively, D is TRDD3 (7 bases). The J call may be incorrect, as the DNA end agrees better with TRDJ1. This CDR3 has 24 amino acids. Germline V gene lookup returns CDR1 TSWWSYY and CDR2 QGS. CDR3 nucleotide sequence: TGTGCTCTTGGGGAACTTCTATACCTTCCCGTCGTACTGGGGTCTATAGATGACACCGAAAAACTCATCTTT. Encoded protein: CALGELLYLPVVLGSIDDTEKLIF.

This clone is medium-sized in the sample. The rearrangement joins TRDV2 to TRDJ1; 12 bases line up with TRDD3. Germline lookup yields CDR1 GEAIGNYY and CDR2 EKD. V was pared by 0 bases and J by 3 bases, with 10 bases of the junction left unmatched. The CDR3 covers 18 residues. Written as DNA, the CDR3 is TGTGCCTGTGACACCTTACTGGGGGATACTTTAGGTTCCGATAAACTCATCTTT. Translation gives CACDTLLGDTLGSDKLIF.

This clone is hyperexpanded within its sample. Other DNA sequences of this sample code for an identical CDR3. V is TRDV2 and J is TRDJ3, with TRDD3 matching over 9 bases. Trimming took 4 bases from V and 1 from J; bases not matched to a gene: 7. The germline V gene has CDR1 GEAIGNYY and CDR2 EKD. The CDR3 totals 18 residues. The CDR3 DNA follows: TGTGCCTGTGATAGTACTGGGGGAGCTTCCTGGGACACCCGACAGATGTTTTTC. This encodes CACDSTGGASWDTRQMFF.

This clone has a handful of counts. The protein recorded in TCRdb matches a much larger clone and deviates from this DNA's translation at residue 12, suggesting a read error; the protein here is obtained by translating the DNA. The chain has TRDV2 and TRDJ1; 7 nucleotides match TRDD3. Germline CDR1 is GEAIGNYY and CDR2 is EKD. V lost 0 bases and J lost 5; bases outside the gene matches: 20. CDR3 length: 19 amino acids. CDR3 protein: CACDTLGGHRDLIVDKLIF. The CDR3 DNA sequence: TGTGCCTGTGACACCCTTGGGGGACACCGCGATCTTATCGTGGATAAACTCATCTTT.

This clone is deemed medium-sized (0.01 to 0.1%). This chain joins TRDV2 and TRDJ1; 11 nucleotides line up with TRDD3. The CDR3 spans 17 residues. V shed 5 bases, J shed 0 bases, and the junction held 10 bases outside the gene matches. In germline, CDR1 is GEAIGNYY, CDR2 EKD. CDR3 DNA: TGTGCCTGTGTAAGTCTGGGGGATACAGCGTACACCGATAAACTCATCTTT. It codes for CACVSLGDTAYTDKLIF.

This clone has more than one count but fewer than ten. A far larger clone is only one base removed, so a read error is likely. The J gene is TRDJ1, the V gene TRDV2; TRDD3 agrees at 7 bases. The germline V gene encodes CDR1 GEAIGNYY and CDR2 EKD. CDR3 length: 16 residues. J lost 0 bases, V lost 6 bases, and 12 bases had no gene match. In nucleotides, the CDR3 is TGTGCCTGTAACTCCCTGGGGGCCGTGTACACCGATAAACTCATCTTT. Translating it yields CACNSLGAVYTDKLIF.

This clone is medium-sized by share. CDR3 sequence reads: CACDSIPTVGDKGTDKLIF. Written as DNA, the CDR3 is TGTGCCTGTGACTCTATTCCTACGGTGGGGGATAAAGGCACCGATAAACTCATCTTT. The chain uses TRDV2 and TRDJ1, with 9 bases aligning to TRDD3. V was pared by 3 bases and J by 1 base, with 17 bases of the junction left unmatched. The CDR3 loop spans 19 amino acids. Germline values: CDR1 GEAIGNYY, CDR2 EKD.

The V gene is TRDV2, the J gene TRDJ1; D gene uncertain. The V gene's germline CDR1 is GEAIGNYY and CDR2 EKD. The CDR3 extends over 16 amino acids. Deletions cut 0 bases from V and 1 base from J, with 14 bases between. DNA of the CDR3: TGTGCCTGTGACACCGCACAGCGCTCCGGCACCGATAAACTCATCTTT. Its protein is CACDTAQRSGTDKLIF.

As to this clone: A far larger clone is just one base off, so this is likely a read error. The sample holds other DNA sequences that translate to the same CDR3. The chain joins TRDV2 to TRDJ3; tentatively, D is TRDD3 (5 bases). V lost 4 bases to trimming and J lost 1 base, with 16 bases between them. The V gene's germline CDR1 is GEAIGNYY and CDR2 EKD. The CDR3 has 18 amino acids. CDR3 residues: CACDSTGGASWDTRQMFF. In DNA form, the CDR3 reads TGTGCCTGTGATAGTACTGGAGGAGCTTCCTGGGACACCCGACAGATGTTTTTC.

Points on this clone: A far larger clone is off by one base, so a read error is likely. Within the sample, other DNA sequences also encode this same CDR3. J is TRDJ1 and V is TRDV2; 10 nucleotides agree with TRDD3. The CDR3 loop spans 19 amino acids. V was clipped by 1 base and J by 2 bases; unmatched bases: 15. Per the germline V gene, CDR1 is GEAIGNYY and CDR2 is EKD. CDR3 residues: CACDTYGGYKGLATDKLIF. CDR3 in DNA: TGTGCCTGTGACACTTATGGGGGATACAAGGGCCTTGCGACCGATAAACTCATCTTT.

This clone was counted once. A far larger clone differs by one base, so this is likely a read error. Other DNA variants within this sample encode the same CDR3. The chain joins TRDV1 to TRDJ1, with 8 positions matching TRDD3. This CDR3 has 25 residues. Trimming took 1 base from V and 1 from J; bases not matched to a gene: 32. Germline loops: CDR1 TSWWSYY, CDR2 QGS. The CDR3 nucleotides read TGTGCTCTTGGGGAACCCCCAGCGTTCCTAAAGGGTGGATACTGGGGGGCCCCTTGCACCGATAAACTCATCTTT. This codes for CALGEPPAFLKGGYWGAPCTDKLIF.

This clone is medium-sized within its sample. CDR3 protein: CACKVLGDTDTDKLIF. The CDR3 DNA reads TGTGCCTGTAAAGTACTGGGGGATACGGACACCGATAAACTCATCTTT. The chain couples TRDV2 to TRDJ1, with 13 bases lining up with TRDD3. V shed 6 bases and J 0 bases; nucleotides not matched to a gene: 6. The CDR3 length is 16 residues. Per germline, CDR1 GEAIGNYY and CDR2 EKD.

This clone is medium-sized. This CDR3 is CAFSLPFPFTGETGVADKLIF. In DNA, the CDR3 is TGTGCCTTTAGCTTGCCCTTCCCTTTCACTGGGGAAACGGGAGTTGCCGATAAACTCATCTTT. The V gene is TRDV3, the J gene TRDJ1; a possible D gene is TRDD3 (7 bases). Germline CDR1 is TVYSNPD and CDR2 is GDNSRS (reference sequence). With 0 bases removed from V and 3 bases from J, the gap between germline ends came to 35 bases. This CDR3 has 21 residues.

The chain uses TRDV1 and TRDJ1, with TRDD3 matching 7 bases. CDR1 and CDR2 (germline): TSWWSYY, QGS. V was pared by 2 bases and J by 0 bases, with 21 bases of the junction left unmatched. The CDR3 consists of 21 residues. DNA for the CDR3: TGTGCTCTTGGGGAAGTTGTGAAGGGGATATTACCCCCCGCTTACACCGATAAACTCATCTTT. This encodes CALGEVVKGILPPAYTDKLIF.

Relative to its sample, this clone is large. The rearrangement uses TRDV2 and TRDJ1; possible D gene TRDD3, 5 bases. With 0 bases removed from V and 0 bases from J, the gap between germline ends came to 22 bases. In germline, CDR1 is GEAIGNYY, CDR2 EKD. There are 19 residues in the CDR3. The CDR3 nucleotides read TGTGCCTGTGACACCGTCTGGGAGCTGGGAACCTCGTACACCGATAAACTCATCTTT. This translates into CACDTVWELGTSYTDKLIF.

Comments on this clone: This may come from a read error, since a much larger clone is one base off. The chain couples TRDV1 to TRDJ1; D is undetermined. This CDR3 has 15 amino acids. The germline gives CDR1 TSWWSYY, CDR2 QGS. Trimming removed 7 bases at V and 8 bases at J, with 23 bases between. CDR3 residues: CALDDKVGGGTKLIF. CDR3 nucleotides: TGTGCTCTTGACGATAAAGTGGGAGGAGGTACAAAACTCATCTTT.

This clone is deemed medium-sized. This rearrangement joins TRDV2 to TRDJ1, with TRDD3 identical over 13 bases. CDR3 length: 18 residues. Germline V CDR1 and CDR2: GEAIGNYY, EKD. V lost 2 bases and J lost 7; bases outside the gene matches: 15. CDR3: CACDMVHTGGYASSKLIF. For the CDR3, the DNA is TGTGCCTGTGACATGGTCCATACTGGGGGATACGCTTCCAGTAAACTCATCTTT.